These T cell receptor beta chains were read from a single sample in a study of T cell responses to AZD1222 COVID-19 vaccine. Data came from immunoSEQ multiplex PCR; TCRdb stores just in-frame clones and leaves some out. The sample carries just under 95,000 clones, under 90% recorded once. Sequences were derived from peripheral blood, sampled on day 0 of AZD1222 vaccination. The source of these receptors is an adult in good health. The CDR3 runs from the conserved cysteine through the conserved F or W. D genes are given only for firm matches. Where a row states a size, it is once, few, many or the class of an expanded clone; other rows omit it.

CDR3nt: TGTGCCAGCAGCGTAACTTCGTGGGGGAACACCGGGGAGCTGTTTTTT
CDR3aa: CASSVTSWGNTGELFF
j_gene: TRBJ2-2
v_gene: TRBV9
abundance: once
d_gene: .

CDR3nt: TGCGCCAGCAGCTTTTTTACCCAATCCCTCTACAATGAGCAGTTCTTC
CDR3aa: CASSFFTQSLYNEQFF
j_gene: TRBJ2-1
v_gene: TRBV5-1
abundance: once
d_gene: .

CDR3nt: TGCGCCAGCTTGGCTAGCGGGGGGGACAATGAGCAGTTCTTC
CDR3aa: CASLASGGDNEQFF
j_gene: TRBJ2-1
v_gene: TRBV4-1
abundance: .
d_gene: TRBD2

CDR3nt: TGTGCCAGCAGTTACGGGGGGGAGAATTCACCCCTCCACTTT
CDR3aa: CASSYGGENSPLHF
j_gene: TRBJ1-6
v_gene: TRBV6-6
abundance: .
d_gene: .

CDR3nt: TGTGCCACCTTCCCGCCCCTGAAGGCTAATGAAAAACTGTTTTTT
CDR3aa: CATFPPLKANEKLFF
j_gene: TRBJ1-4
v_gene: TRBV6-5
abundance: .
d_gene: .

CDR3nt: TGTGCCAGCAGCTTCGAGTCCACCTATGAGCAGTTCTTC
CDR3aa: CASSFESTYEQFF
j_gene: TRBJ2-1
v_gene: TRBV7-3
abundance: .
d_gene: .

CDR3nt: TGTGCCAGCAGCTTAGGAGGGACAGGGGTTGTCTATGGCTACACCTTC
CDR3aa: CASSLGGTGVVYGYTF
j_gene: TRBJ1-2
v_gene: TRBV7-2
abundance: .
d_gene: TRBD1

CDR3nt: TGTGCCAGCACGAGGGGGGGATCCTCTGGAAACACCATATATTTT
CDR3aa: CASTRGGSSGNTIYF
j_gene: TRBJ1-3
v_gene: TRBV28
abundance: .
d_gene: .

CDR3nt: TGTGCCAGCAGCCCCCGACGCGGACAGGGGGTTTCTGAAGCTTTCTTT
CDR3aa: CASSPRRGQGVSEAFF
j_gene: TRBJ1-1
v_gene: TRBV3-1/TRBV3-2
abundance: .
d_gene: TRBD1

CDR3nt: TGTGCCAGCAGCGTTGGGACAGCGAACACTGAAGCTTTCTTT
CDR3aa: CASSVGTANTEAFF
j_gene: TRBJ1-1
v_gene: TRBV11-2
abundance: .
d_gene: TRBD1

CDR3nt: TGTGCCAGCAGCCCCCGAACCAGTAGTAGTCATGGCTACACCTTC
CDR3aa: CASSPRTSSSHGYTF
j_gene: TRBJ1-2
v_gene: TRBV7-6
abundance: .
d_gene: .

CDR3nt: TGTGCCAGCTCACGAGGGAGGGTCACTGAAGCTTTCTTT
CDR3aa: CASSRGRVTEAFF
j_gene: TRBJ1-1
v_gene: TRBV18
abundance: few
d_gene: .

CDR3nt: TGTGCCAGCTCCCGACAGCACACTGAAGCTTTCTTT
CDR3aa: CASSRQHTEAFF
j_gene: TRBJ1-1
v_gene: TRBV18
abundance: .
d_gene: .

CDR3nt: TGTGCCAGCAGCCCGGGACTCTCCACAGATACGCAGTATTTT
CDR3aa: CASSPGLSTDTQYF
j_gene: TRBJ2-3
v_gene: TRBV6-4
abundance: .
d_gene: .

CDR3nt: TGTGCCAGCAGCTTAGGCTCGGGGTTCTATAATTCACCCCTCCACTTT
CDR3aa: CASSLGSGFYNSPLHF
j_gene: TRBJ1-6
v_gene: TRBV7-9
abundance: few
d_gene: .

CDR3nt: TGTGCCAGCAGTGCGGGACTAGCGGGAGGGAAAGATACGCAGTATTTT
CDR3aa: CASSAGLAGGKDTQYF
j_gene: TRBJ2-3
v_gene: TRBV28
abundance: .
d_gene: TRBD2

CDR3nt: TGTGCCAGCAGTCAAAGTCCCGGGACAGGGTTGAACTATGGCTACACCTTC
CDR3aa: CASSQSPGTGLNYGYTF
j_gene: TRBJ1-2
v_gene: TRBV28
abundance: once
d_gene: TRBD1

CDR3nt: TGTGCCAGCAGCCCTGGACGGACCCAGTTCACAGATACGCAGTATTTT
CDR3aa: CASSPGRTQFTDTQYF
j_gene: TRBJ2-3
v_gene: TRBV7-9
abundance: .
d_gene: .

CDR3nt: TGTGCCAGCAGCCACGGGGAGGTAGCTAACTATGGCTACACCTTC
CDR3aa: CASSHGEVANYGYTF
j_gene: TRBJ1-2
v_gene: TRBV6-6
abundance: .
d_gene: .

CDR3nt: TGTGCCAGCAGCCGTAGTTACACCGGGGAGCTGTTTTTT
CDR3aa: CASSRSYTGELFF
j_gene: TRBJ2-2
v_gene: TRBV7-8
abundance: .
d_gene: .

CDR3nt: TGTGCCAGCAGCATCCAGGGTCCCGGGGAGCTGTTTTTT
CDR3aa: CASSIQGPGELFF
j_gene: TRBJ2-2
v_gene: TRBV5-6
abundance: .
d_gene: .

CDR3nt: TGTGCCAGCAGTGGACAGGGTAGGCGGTACGAGCAGTACTTC
CDR3aa: CASSGQGRRYEQYF
j_gene: TRBJ2-7
v_gene: TRBV27
abundance: .
d_gene: TRBD1

CDR3nt: TGCAGTGCTAGTGTACAGGGGCGGTCAGATACGCAGTATTTT
CDR3aa: CSASVQGRSDTQYF
j_gene: TRBJ2-3
v_gene: TRBV20-1
abundance: .
d_gene: TRBD1

CDR3nt: TGTGCCAGCAGCTCAGGGGGCGGTTTTGTATATGAGCAGTTCTTC
CDR3aa: CASSSGGGFVYEQFF
j_gene: TRBJ2-1
v_gene: TRBV7-9
abundance: .
d_gene: TRBD1

CDR3nt: TGTGCCAGCCGCCAATCCTACGAGCAGTACTTC
CDR3aa: CASRQSYEQYF
j_gene: TRBJ2-7
v_gene: TRBV12-3/TRBV12-4
abundance: .
d_gene: .

CDR3nt: TGTGCCAGCAGCTTAGCGTTGGCCTCCTACACCTTC
CDR3aa: CASSLALASYTF
j_gene: TRBJ1-2
v_gene: TRBV7-8
abundance: .
d_gene: .

CDR3nt: TGTGCCAGCAGCTTTTCTCCGGGGCCGGCCTACGAGCAGTACTTC
CDR3aa: CASSFSPGPAYEQYF
j_gene: TRBJ2-7
v_gene: TRBV5-4
abundance: .
d_gene: .

CDR3nt: TGTGCCAGCAGCTTGCTAGGAGGGGGCACTGAAGCTTTCTTT
CDR3aa: CASSLLGGGTEAFF
j_gene: TRBJ1-1
v_gene: TRBV5-5
abundance: .
d_gene: .

CDR3nt: TGCAGCGTTGATTGGGACTCGAACACTGAAGCTTTCTTT
CDR3aa: CSVDWDSNTEAFF
j_gene: TRBJ1-1
v_gene: TRBV29-1
abundance: .
d_gene: .

CDR3nt: TGTGCCAGCAGCCCTTCCCCCGGAGATACGCAGTATTTT
CDR3aa: CASSPSPGDTQYF
j_gene: TRBJ2-3
v_gene: TRBV7-2
abundance: .
d_gene: .

CDR3nt: TGTGCCAGCAGTCAAACGGGGGATCAGCCCCAGCATTTT
CDR3aa: CASSQTGDQPQHF
j_gene: TRBJ1-5
v_gene: TRBV6-5
abundance: once
d_gene: .

CDR3nt: TGTGCCAGCAGCTTGGCTTTCGGCAGGGCCCGGGAGCCCCAGCATTTT
CDR3aa: CASSLAFGRAREPQHF
j_gene: TRBJ1-5
v_gene: TRBV5-8
abundance: .
d_gene: .

CDR3nt: TGTGCCAGCAGCATGCGACTAGCGGGGGGGAGAGACGAGCAGTACTTC
CDR3aa: CASSMRLAGGRDEQYF
j_gene: TRBJ2-7
v_gene: TRBV7-9
abundance: once
d_gene: TRBD2

CDR3nt: TGTGCCAGCAGCTTAGGGGGAGCTGGGGCCAACGTCCTGACTTTC
CDR3aa: CASSLGGAGANVLTF
j_gene: TRBJ2-6
v_gene: TRBV7-9
abundance: .
d_gene: .

CDR3nt: TGTGCCAGCAGTTACAGAGGCAGGGGGCGAAGTGAAAAACTGTTTTTT
CDR3aa: CASSYRGRGRSEKLFF
j_gene: TRBJ1-4
v_gene: TRBV6-5
abundance: .
d_gene: TRBD1

CDR3nt: TGTGCCTGGGGGCCCGGGGTTGCAACTAATGAAAAACTGTTTTTT
CDR3aa: CAWGPGVATNEKLFF
j_gene: TRBJ1-4
v_gene: TRBV30
abundance: .
d_gene: .

CDR3nt: TGTGCCAGCAGCTTGGGACAGGGAGGCTCCTACGAGCAGTACTTC
CDR3aa: CASSLGQGGSYEQYF
j_gene: TRBJ2-7
v_gene: TRBV5-6
abundance: .
d_gene: .

CDR3nt: TGTGCCAGCAGTCAAGTGAGGGGGAGGCTTAGCTACACCTTC
CDR3aa: CASSQVRGRLSYTF
j_gene: TRBJ1-2
v_gene: TRBV3-1/TRBV3-2
abundance: .
d_gene: .

CDR3nt: TGTGCCAGCAGCCGAAGGTATGAGCAGTTCTTC
CDR3aa: CASSRRYEQFF
j_gene: TRBJ2-1
v_gene: TRBV12-3/TRBV12-4
abundance: once
d_gene: .

CDR3nt: TGCGCCAGCAGCGAGGACTACTTCGGGGGAGATACGCAGTATTTT
CDR3aa: CASSEDYFGGDTQYF
j_gene: TRBJ2-3
v_gene: TRBV5-1
abundance: .
d_gene: .

CDR3nt: TGTGCCAGCAGTTTAACCCAGAGAGATTATAATTCACCCCTCCACTTT
CDR3aa: CASSLTQRDYNSPLHF
j_gene: TRBJ1-6
v_gene: TRBV6-5
abundance: .
d_gene: .

CDR3nt: TGTGCCAGCAGGGGAACAGGGAACACTGAAGCTTTCTTT
CDR3aa: CASRGTGNTEAFF
j_gene: TRBJ1-1
v_gene: TRBV28
abundance: once
d_gene: .

CDR3nt: TGTGCCAGCAGATCTGGACAGTCAGCTGGCTACACCTTC
CDR3aa: CASRSGQSAGYTF
j_gene: TRBJ1-2
v_gene: TRBV6-5
abundance: few
d_gene: .

CDR3nt: TGTGCCAGCAGCGATCGACGGATTCCTTCAGATGAGCAGTTCTTC
CDR3aa: CASSDRRIPSDEQFF
j_gene: TRBJ2-1
v_gene: TRBV5-6
abundance: .
d_gene: .

CDR3nt: TGTGCCAGCAGTGAGAGGAGGGGGACCCAGTACTTC
CDR3aa: CASSERRGTQYF
j_gene: TRBJ2-5
v_gene: TRBV6-1
abundance: .
d_gene: .

CDR3nt: TGCGCCAGCAGCCCCCAATTGACAGGGGAAAGGGGCTACACCTTC
CDR3aa: CASSPQLTGERGYTF
j_gene: TRBJ1-2
v_gene: TRBV5-1
abundance: .
d_gene: TRBD1

CDR3nt: TGTGCCAGCAGCTCTCTGGGACAGGGGGCCTCTGAAGCTTTCTTT
CDR3aa: CASSSLGQGASEAFF
j_gene: TRBJ1-1
v_gene: TRBV11-2
abundance: .
d_gene: TRBD1

CDR3nt: TGTGCCAGCAGCCGAGGGACAGGGGATAGAGAGACCCAGTACTTC
CDR3aa: CASSRGTGDRETQYF
j_gene: TRBJ2-5
v_gene: TRBV7-9
abundance: .
d_gene: TRBD1

CDR3nt: TGTGCCAGCAGTTTAGCGGGAGGCGTAGATACGCAGTATTTT
CDR3aa: CASSLAGGVDTQYF
j_gene: TRBJ2-3
v_gene: TRBV28
abundance: .
d_gene: TRBD2

CDR3nt: TGCAGCGCCGTAGGACAGGGAGTGAACACTGAAGCTTTCTTT
CDR3aa: CSAVGQGVNTEAFF
j_gene: TRBJ1-1
v_gene: TRBV29-1
abundance: .
d_gene: TRBD1

CDR3nt: TGTGCTAGCAGCCCCCAGACTAGCGGGGGGCAGCAGACCCAGTACTTC
CDR3aa: CASSPQTSGGQQTQYF
j_gene: TRBJ2-5
v_gene: TRBV7-7
abundance: .
d_gene: TRBD2